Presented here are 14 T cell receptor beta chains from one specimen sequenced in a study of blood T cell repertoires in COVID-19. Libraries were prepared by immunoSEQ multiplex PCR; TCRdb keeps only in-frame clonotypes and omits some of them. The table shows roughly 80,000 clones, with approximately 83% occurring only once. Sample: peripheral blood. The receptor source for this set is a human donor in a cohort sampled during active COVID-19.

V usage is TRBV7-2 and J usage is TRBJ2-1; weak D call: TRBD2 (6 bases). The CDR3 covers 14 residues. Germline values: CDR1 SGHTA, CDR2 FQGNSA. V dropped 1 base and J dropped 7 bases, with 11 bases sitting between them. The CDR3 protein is CASSLDGSGNEQFF. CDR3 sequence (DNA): TGTGCCAGCAGCTTAGATGGTAGCGGAAATGAGCAGTTCTTC.

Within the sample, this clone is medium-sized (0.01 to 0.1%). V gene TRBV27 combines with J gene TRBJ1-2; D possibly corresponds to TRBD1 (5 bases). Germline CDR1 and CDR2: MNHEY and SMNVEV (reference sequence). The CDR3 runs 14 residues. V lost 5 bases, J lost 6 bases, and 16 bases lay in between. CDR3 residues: CASSHPSRADGYTF. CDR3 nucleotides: TGTGCCAGCAGTCACCCTTCCAGGGCGGATGGCTACACCTTC.

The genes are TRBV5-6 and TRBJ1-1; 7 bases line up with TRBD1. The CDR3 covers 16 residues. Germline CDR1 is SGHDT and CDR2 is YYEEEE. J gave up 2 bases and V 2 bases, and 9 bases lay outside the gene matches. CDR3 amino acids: CASSFGDRVVNTEAFF. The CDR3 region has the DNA TGTGCCAGCAGCTTCGGAGACAGGGTCGTTAACACTGAAGCTTTCTTT.

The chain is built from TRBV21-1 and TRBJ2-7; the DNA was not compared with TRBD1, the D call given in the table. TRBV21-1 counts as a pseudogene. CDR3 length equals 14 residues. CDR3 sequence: CASLSTGPTYEQYF. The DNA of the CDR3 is TGTGCCAGTCTATCGACAGGGCCAACCTACGAGCAGTACTTC.

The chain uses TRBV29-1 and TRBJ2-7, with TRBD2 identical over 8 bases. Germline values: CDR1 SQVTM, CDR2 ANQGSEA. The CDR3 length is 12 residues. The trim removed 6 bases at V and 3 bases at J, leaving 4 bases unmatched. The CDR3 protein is CSVVAGIYEQYF. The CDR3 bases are TGCAGCGTGGTAGCGGGGATCTACGAGCAGTACTTC.

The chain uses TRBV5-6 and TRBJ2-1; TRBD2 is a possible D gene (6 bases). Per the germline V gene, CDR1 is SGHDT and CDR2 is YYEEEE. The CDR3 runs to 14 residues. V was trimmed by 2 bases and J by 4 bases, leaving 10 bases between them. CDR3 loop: CASSLEEGYNEQFF. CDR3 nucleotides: TGTGCCAGCAGCTTAGAGGAGGGTTACAATGAGCAGTTCTTC.

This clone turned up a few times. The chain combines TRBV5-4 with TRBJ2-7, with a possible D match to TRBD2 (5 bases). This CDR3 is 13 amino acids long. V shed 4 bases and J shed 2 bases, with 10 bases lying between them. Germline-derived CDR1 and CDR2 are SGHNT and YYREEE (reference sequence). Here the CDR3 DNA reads TGTGCCAGCAGCCCGGCCGGGACCTACGAGCAGTACTTC. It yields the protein CASSPAGTYEQYF.

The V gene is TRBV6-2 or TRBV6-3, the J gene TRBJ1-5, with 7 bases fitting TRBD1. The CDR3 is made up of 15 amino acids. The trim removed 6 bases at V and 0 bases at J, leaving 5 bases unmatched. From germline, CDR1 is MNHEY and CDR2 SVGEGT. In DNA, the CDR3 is TGTGCCAGCAGCCGAGACAGGGCTAGCAATCAGCCCCAGCATTTT. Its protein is CASSRDRASNQPQHF.

CDR3 DNA: TGTGCCAGCAGTCCTAGGGGAACAGCTAATGAAAAACTGTTTTTT. As protein: CASSPRGTANEKLFF. J is TRBJ1-4 and V is TRBV25-1, with D tentatively TRBD1 (5 bases). V shed 5 bases and J shed 3 bases, with 13 bases lying between them. The CDR3 is made up of 15 amino acids. In germline, CDR1 is MGHDK, CDR2 SYGVNS.

CDR3 protein: CASSKHPRCRVGEKLFF. CDR3 nucleotides: TGTGCCAGCAGTAAACACCCAAGGTGCAGGGTTGGGGAAAAACTGTTTTTT. V usage is TRBV6-4 and J usage is TRBJ1-4, with D possibly matching TRBD1 (5 bases). The CDR3 is made up of 17 amino acids. V lost 5 bases, J lost 8 bases, and 24 bases lay in between. Germline assignment: CDR1 MRHNA and CDR2 SNTAGT.

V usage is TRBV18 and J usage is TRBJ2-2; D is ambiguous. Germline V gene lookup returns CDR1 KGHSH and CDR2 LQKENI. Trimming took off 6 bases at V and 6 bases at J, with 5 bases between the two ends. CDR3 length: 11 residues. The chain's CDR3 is CASSPSGELFF. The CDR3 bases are TGTGCCAGCTCCCCCTCCGGGGAGCTGTTTTTT. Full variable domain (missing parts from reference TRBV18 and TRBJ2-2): NAGVMQNPRHLVRRRGQEARLRCSPMKGHSHVYWYRQLPEEGLKFMVYLQKENIIDESGMPKERFSAEFPKEGPSILRIQQVVRGDSAAYFCASSPSGELFFGEGSRLTVL.

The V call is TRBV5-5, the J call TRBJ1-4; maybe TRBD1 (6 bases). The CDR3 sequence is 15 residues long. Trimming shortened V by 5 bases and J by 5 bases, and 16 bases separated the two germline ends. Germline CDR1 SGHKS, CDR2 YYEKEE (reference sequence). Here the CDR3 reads CASSPRQVGNEKLFF. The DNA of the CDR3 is TGTGCCAGCAGTCCTAGACAGGTGGGAAATGAAAAACTGTTTTTT.

As DNA, the CDR3 is TGTGCCAGTAGTATACCACGGGGGGTGGATGAAACCCAGCATTTT. Translating gives CASSIPRGVDETQHF. This chain connects TRBV19 to TRBJ1-5, with a possible D match to TRBD1 (5 bases). CDR1 LNHDA and CDR2 SQIVND come from the germline V gene (reference sequence). The V end lost 2 bases, the J end lost 11 bases, and 19 bases lay between the germline ends. The CDR3 runs to 15 residues.

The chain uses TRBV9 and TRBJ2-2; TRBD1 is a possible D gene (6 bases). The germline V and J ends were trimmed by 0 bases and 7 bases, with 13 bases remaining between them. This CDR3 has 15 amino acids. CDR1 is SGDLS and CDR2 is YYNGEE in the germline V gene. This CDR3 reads CASSVARGSIGELFF. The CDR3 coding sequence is TGTGCCAGCAGCGTAGCCAGGGGTTCGATCGGGGAGCTGTTTTTT.